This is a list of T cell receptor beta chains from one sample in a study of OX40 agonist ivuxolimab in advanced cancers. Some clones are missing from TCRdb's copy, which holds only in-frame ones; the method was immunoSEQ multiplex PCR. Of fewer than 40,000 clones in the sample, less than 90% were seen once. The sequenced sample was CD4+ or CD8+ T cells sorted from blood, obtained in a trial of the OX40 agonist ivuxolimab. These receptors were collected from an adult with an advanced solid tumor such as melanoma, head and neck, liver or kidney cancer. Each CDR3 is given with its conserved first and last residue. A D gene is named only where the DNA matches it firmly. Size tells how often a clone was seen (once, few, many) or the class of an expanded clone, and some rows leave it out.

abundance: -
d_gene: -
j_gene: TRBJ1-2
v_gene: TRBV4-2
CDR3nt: TGTGCCAGCAGCCAAGATGGGATTTTGGGGGATACTGGAGGCTACACCTTC
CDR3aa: CASSQDGILGDTGGYTF

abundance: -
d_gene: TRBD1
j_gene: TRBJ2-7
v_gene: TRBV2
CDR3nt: TGTGCCAGCAGCCAGGGGGCGGTGAACTACGAGCAGTACTTC
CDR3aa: CASSQGAVNYEQYF

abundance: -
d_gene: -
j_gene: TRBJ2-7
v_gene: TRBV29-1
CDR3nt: TGCAGCGTTGAAGGGGACAAATCTTCCTACGAGCAGTACTTC
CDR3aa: CSVEGDKSSYEQYF

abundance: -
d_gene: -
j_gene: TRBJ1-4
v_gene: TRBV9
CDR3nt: TGTGCCAGCAGCATCGGAGAGGGTTACGGTGAAAAACTGTTTTTT
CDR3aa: CASSIGEGYGEKLFF

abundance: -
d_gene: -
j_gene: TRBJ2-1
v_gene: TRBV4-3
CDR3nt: TGCGCCAGCAGTTACACCCTGAACAATGAGCAGTTCTTC
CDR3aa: CASSYTLNNEQFF

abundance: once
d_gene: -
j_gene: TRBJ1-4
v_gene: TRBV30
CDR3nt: TGTGCCTGGAGTAGTAGGCAGCTCAATGAAAAACTGTTTTTT
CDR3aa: CAWSSRQLNEKLFF

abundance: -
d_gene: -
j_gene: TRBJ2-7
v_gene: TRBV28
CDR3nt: TGTGCCAGCAGAGAAGGACATTCCTACGAGCAGTACTTC
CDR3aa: CASREGHSYEQYF

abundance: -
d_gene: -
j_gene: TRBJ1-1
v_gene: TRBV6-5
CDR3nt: TGTGCCAGCAGTCCCTCGGGCACTGAAGCTTTCTTT
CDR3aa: CASSPSGTEAFF

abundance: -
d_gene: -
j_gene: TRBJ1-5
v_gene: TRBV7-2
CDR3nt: TGTGCCAGCAGCTCCTCAGGAGGGGGTAGGCAGCCCCAGCATTTT
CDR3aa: CASSSSGGGRQPQHF

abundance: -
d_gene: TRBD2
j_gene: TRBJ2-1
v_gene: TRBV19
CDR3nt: TGTGCCGCGGGTAGCGGGGGATCTTACAATGAGCAGTTCTTC
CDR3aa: CAAGSGGSYNEQFF

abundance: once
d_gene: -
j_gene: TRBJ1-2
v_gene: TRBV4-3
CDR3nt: TGCGCCAGCAGCCTCGGGACTACGGGGGCTTATGGCTACACCTTC
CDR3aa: CASSLGTTGAYGYTF